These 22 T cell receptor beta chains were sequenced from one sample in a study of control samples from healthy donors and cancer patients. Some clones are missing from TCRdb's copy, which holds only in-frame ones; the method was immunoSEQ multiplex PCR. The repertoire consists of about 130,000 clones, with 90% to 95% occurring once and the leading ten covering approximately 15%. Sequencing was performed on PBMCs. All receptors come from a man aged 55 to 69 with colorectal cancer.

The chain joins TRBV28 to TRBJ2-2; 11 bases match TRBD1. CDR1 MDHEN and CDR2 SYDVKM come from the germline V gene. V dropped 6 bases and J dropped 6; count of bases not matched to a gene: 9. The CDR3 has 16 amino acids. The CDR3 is CASRPSGTGGAGELFF. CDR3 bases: TGTGCCAGCAGGCCCTCCGGGACAGGGGGAGCCGGGGAGCTGTTTTTT.

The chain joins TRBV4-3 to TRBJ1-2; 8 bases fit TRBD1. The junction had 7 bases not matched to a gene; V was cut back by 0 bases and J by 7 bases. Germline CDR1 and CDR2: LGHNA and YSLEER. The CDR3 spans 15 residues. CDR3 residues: CASSQDRDRRGGYTF. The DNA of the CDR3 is TGCGCCAGCAGCCAAGATCGGGACAGGCGCGGTGGCTACACCTTC.

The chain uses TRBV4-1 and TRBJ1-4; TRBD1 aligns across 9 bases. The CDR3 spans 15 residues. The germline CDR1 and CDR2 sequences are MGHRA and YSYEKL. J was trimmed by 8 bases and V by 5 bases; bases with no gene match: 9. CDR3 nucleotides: TGCGCCAGCAGCAAAAACCCCGGGACAGGGGAAAAACTGTTTTTT. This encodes CASSKNPGTGEKLFF.

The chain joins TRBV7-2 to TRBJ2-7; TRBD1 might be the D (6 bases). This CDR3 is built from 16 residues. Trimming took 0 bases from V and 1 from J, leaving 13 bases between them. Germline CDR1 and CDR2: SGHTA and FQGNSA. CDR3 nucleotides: TGTGCCAGCAGCTTAGCGCTGCAGGGGCCTTCCTACGAGCAGTACTTC. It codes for CASSLALQGPSYEQYF.

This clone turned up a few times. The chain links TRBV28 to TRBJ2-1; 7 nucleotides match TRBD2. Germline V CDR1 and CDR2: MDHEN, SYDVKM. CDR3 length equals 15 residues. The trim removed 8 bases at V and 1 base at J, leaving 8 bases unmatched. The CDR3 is CASSPLGGSYNEQFF. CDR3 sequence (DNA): TGTGCCAGCTCTCCTTTGGGGGGGTCCTACAATGAGCAGTTCTTC.

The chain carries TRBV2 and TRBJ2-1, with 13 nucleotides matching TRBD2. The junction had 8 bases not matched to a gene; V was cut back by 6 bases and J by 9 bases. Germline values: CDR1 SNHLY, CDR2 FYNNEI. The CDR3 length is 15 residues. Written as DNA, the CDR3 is TGTGCCAGCAGCCTAGGACTAGCGGGGGTGGGTGAGCAGTTCTTC. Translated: CASSLGLAGVGEQFF.

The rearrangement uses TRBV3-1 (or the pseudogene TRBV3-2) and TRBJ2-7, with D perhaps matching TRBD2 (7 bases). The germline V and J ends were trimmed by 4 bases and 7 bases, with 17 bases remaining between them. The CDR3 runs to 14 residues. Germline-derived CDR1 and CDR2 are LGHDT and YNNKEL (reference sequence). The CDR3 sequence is CASSLGTPGGEQYF. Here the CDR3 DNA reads TGTGCCAGCAGCCTGGGGACACCCGGGGGGGAGCAGTACTTC.

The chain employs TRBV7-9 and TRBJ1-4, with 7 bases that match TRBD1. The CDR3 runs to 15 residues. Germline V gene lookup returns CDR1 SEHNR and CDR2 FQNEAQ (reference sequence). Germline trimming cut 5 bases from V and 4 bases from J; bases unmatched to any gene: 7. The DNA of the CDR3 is TGTGCCAGCAGCCAAGGGGGCAGGGATAATGAAAAACTGTTTTTT. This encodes CASSQGGRDNEKLFF.

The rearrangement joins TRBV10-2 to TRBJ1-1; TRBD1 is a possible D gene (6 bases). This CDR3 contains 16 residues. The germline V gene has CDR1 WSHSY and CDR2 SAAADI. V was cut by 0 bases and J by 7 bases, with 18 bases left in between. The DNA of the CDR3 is TGCGCCAGCAGTGAGTCCCAGGGGACTGGGGTTAGTGAAGCTTTCTTT. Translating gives CASSESQGTGVSEAFF.

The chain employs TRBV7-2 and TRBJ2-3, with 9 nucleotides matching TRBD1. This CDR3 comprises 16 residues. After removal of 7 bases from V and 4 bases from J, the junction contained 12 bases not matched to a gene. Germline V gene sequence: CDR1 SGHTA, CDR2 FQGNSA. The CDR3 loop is CASTLHGTGNADTQYF. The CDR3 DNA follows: TGTGCCAGCACCCTCCACGGGACAGGGAACGCAGATACGCAGTATTTT.

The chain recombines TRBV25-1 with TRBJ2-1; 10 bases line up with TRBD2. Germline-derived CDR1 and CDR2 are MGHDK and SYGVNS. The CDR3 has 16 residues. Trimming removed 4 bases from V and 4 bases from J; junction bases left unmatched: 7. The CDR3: CASSASLAGWYNEQFF. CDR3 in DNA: TGTGCCAGCAGTGCTTCACTAGCGGGGTGGTACAATGAGCAGTTCTTC.

CDR3 nucleotides: TGTGCCGGCGGGGAGGGCCGAGAGACCCAGTACTTC. It yields the protein CAGGEGRETQYF. The chain combines TRBV7-9 with TRBJ2-5; 7 bases fit TRBD2. The CDR3 spans 12 residues. Germline V CDR1 and CDR2: SEHNR, FQNEAQ (reference sequence). Losses at the gene ends were 11 bases for V and 4 bases for J; bases not matched to a gene: 7.

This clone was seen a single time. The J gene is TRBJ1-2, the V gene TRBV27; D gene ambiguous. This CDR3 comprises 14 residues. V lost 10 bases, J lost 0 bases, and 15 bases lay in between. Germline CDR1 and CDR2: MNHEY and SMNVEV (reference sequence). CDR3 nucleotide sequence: TGTGCCACTAAATTCTCAACAGCTAACTATGGCTACACCTTC. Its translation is CATKFSTANYGYTF.

The chain's CDR3 is CASSLGGATNEKLFF. The CDR3, as DNA: TGTGCCAGCAGCTTAGGGGGGGCAACTAATGAAAAACTGTTTTTT. V and J are TRBV11-2 and TRBJ1-4; tentatively, D is TRBD1 (5 bases). Germline-derived CDR1 and CDR2 are SGHAT and FQNNGV. V was pared by 1 base and J by 0 bases, with 6 bases between. This CDR3 has 15 amino acids. Variable domain in full (rest from reference TRBV11-2 and TRBJ1-4): EAGVAQSPRYKIIEKRQSVAFWCNPISGHATLYWYQQILGQGPKLLIQFQNNGVVDDSQLPKDRFSAERLKGVDSTLKIQPAKLEDSAVYLCASSLGGATNEKLFFGSGTQLSVL.

The CDR3 DNA follows: TGCGCCAGCAGCTTGGGTGGGACAGCCTCCTACGAGCAGTACTTC. This gives the protein CASSLGGTASYEQYF. The chain employs TRBV5-1 and TRBJ2-7, with 7 bases that match TRBD1. Per germline, CDR1 SGHRS and CDR2 YFSETQ. This CDR3 spans 15 amino acids. V dropped 0 bases and J dropped 0; count of bases not matched to a gene: 3.

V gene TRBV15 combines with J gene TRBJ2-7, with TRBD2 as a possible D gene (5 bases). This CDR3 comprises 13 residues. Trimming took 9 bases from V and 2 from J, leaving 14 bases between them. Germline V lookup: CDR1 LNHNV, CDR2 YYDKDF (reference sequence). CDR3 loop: CATAGRGTYEQYF. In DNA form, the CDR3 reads TGTGCCACTGCCGGACGGGGAACCTACGAGCAGTACTTC. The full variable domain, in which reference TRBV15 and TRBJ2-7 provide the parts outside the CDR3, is DAMVIQNPRYQVTQFGKPVTLSCSQTLNHNVMYWYQQKSSQAPKLLFHYYDKDFNNEADTPDNFQSRRPNTSFCFLDIRSPGLGDTAMYLCATAGRGTYEQYFGPGTRLTVT.

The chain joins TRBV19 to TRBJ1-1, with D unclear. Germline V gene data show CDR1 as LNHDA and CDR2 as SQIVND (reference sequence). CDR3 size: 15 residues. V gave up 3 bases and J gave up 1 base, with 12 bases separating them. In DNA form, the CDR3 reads TGTGCCAGTAGTATTAATGGGGATAGGAACACTGAAGCTTTCTTT. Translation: CASSINGDRNTEAFF.

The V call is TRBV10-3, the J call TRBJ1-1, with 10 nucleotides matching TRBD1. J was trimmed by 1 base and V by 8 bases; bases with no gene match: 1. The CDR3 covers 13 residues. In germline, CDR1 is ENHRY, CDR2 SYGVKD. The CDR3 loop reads CAIGDRGNTEAFF. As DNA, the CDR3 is TGTGCCATCGGGGACAGGGGGAACACTGAAGCTTTCTTT.

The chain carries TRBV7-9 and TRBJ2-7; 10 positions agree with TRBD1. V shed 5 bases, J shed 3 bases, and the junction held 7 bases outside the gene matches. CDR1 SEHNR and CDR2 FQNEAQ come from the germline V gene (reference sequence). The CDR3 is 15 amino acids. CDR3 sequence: CASSPGQGGYYEQYF. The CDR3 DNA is TGTGCCAGCAGCCCTGGACAGGGGGGTTACTACGAGCAGTACTTC.

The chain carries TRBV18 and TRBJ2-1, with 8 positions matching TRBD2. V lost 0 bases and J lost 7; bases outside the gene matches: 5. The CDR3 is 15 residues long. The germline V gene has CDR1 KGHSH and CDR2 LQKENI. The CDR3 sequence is CASSPPAGGLNEQFF. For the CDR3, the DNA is TGTGCCAGCTCACCACCGGCGGGGGGTCTGAATGAGCAGTTCTTC.

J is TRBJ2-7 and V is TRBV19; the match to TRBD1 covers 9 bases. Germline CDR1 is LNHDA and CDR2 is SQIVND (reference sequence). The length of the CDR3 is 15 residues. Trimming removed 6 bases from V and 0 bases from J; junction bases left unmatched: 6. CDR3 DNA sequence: TGTGCCAGTAGCCCCGGGACAGGGATCTCCTACGAGCAGTACTTC. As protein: CASSPGTGISYEQYF. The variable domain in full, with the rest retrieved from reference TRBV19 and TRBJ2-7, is DGGITQSPKYLFRKEGQNVTLSCEQNLNHDAMYWYRQDPGQGLRLIYYSQIVNDFQKGDIAEGYSVSREKKESFPLTVTSAQKNPTAFYLCASSPGTGISYEQYFGPGTRLTVT.

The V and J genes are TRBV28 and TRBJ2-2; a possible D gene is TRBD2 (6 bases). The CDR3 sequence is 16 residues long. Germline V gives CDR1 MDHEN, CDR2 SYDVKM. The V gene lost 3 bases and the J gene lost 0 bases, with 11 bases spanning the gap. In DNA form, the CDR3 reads TGTGCCAGCAGTTTCGGGGGAACTTCGAACACCGGGGAGCTGTTTTTT. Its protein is CASSFGGTSNTGELFF.